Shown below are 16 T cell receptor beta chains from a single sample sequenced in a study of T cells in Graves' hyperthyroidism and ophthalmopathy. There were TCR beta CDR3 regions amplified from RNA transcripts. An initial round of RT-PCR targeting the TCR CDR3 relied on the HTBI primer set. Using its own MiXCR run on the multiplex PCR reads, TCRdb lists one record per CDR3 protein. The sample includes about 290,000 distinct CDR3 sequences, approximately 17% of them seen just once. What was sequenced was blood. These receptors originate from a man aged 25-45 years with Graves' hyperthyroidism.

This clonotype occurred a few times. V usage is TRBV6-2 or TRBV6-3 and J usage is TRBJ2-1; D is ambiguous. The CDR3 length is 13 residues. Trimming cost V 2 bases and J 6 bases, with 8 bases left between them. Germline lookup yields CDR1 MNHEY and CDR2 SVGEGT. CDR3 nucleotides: TGTGCCAGCAGTTACAGTACGGTCAATGAGCAGTTCTTC. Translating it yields CASSYSTVNEQFF.

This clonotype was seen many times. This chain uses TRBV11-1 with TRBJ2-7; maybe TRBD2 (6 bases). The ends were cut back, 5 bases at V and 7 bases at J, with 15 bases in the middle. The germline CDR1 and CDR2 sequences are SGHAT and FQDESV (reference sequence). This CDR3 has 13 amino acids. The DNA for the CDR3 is TGTGCCAGCAGCACGGGACTCCGCTATGAGCAGTACTTC. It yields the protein CASSTGLRYEQYF.

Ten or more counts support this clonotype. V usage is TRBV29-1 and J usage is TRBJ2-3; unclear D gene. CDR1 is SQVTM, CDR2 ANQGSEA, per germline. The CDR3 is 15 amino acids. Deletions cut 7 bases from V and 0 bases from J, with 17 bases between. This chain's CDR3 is CSALPSEWSTDTQYF. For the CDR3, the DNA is TGCAGCGCCCTTCCGTCGGAGTGGAGCACAGATACGCAGTATTTT.

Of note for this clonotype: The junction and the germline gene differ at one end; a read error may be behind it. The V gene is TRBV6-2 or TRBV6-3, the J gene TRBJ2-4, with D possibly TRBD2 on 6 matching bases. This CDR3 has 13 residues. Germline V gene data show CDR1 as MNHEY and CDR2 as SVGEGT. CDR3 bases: TGTGCCAGCGCGGAGGGGCTTAAAAACACTCAGTACTTC. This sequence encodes CASAEGLKNTQYF.

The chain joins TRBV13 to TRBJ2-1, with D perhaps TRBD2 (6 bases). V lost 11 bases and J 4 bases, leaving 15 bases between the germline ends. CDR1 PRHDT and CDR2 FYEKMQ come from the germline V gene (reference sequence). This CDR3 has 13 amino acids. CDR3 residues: CAGERAWYNEQFF. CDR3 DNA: TGTGCCGGAGAGCGGGCGTGGTACAATGAGCAGTTCTTC.

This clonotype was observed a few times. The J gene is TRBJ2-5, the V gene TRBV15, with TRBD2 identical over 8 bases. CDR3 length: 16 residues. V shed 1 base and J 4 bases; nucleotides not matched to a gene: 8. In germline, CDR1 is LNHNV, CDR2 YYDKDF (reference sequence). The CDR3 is CATSRGPTAGGETQYF. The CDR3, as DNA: TGTGCCACCAGCAGAGGCCCTACCGCGGGAGGAGAGACCCAGTACTTC.

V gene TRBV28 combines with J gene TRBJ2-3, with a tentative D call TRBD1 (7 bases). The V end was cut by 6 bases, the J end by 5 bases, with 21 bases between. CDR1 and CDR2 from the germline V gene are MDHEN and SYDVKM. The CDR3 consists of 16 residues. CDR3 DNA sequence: TGTGCCAGCAGCCCAGGAGGAGGGACAGACCGAGATACGCAGTATTTT. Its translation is CASSPGGGTDRDTQYF.

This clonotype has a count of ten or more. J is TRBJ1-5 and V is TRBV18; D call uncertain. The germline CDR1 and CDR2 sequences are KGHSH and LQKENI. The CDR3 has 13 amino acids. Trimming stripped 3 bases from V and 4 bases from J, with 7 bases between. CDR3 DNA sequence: TGTGCCAGCTCACCGAACCAAAATCAGCCCCAGCATTTT. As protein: CASSPNQNQPQHF.

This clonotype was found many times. The DNA of the CDR3 is TGTGCCAGCACGTTGGGGGCAGGTGGCTACACCTTC. Its protein is CASTLGAGGYTF. This chain uses TRBV6-1 with TRBJ1-2, with D perhaps TRBD1 (6 bases). Germline V gene lookup returns CDR1 MNHNS and CDR2 SASEGT. The CDR3 has 12 residues. Between the trimmed V and J ends, which lost 7 bases and 7 bases, there was a span of 13 bases.

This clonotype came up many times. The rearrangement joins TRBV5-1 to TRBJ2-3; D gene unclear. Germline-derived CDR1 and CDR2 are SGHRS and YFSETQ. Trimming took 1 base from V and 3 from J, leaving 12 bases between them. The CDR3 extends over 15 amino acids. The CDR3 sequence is CASSLKPTGTDTQYF. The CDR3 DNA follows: TGCGCCAGCAGCTTGAAACCGACTGGGACAGATACGCAGTATTTT.

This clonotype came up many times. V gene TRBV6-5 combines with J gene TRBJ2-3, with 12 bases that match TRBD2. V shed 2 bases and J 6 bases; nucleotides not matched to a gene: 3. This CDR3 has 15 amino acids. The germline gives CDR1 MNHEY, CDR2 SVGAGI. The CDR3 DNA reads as TGTGCCAGCAGTTACGGACTAGCGGGAATGGATACGCAGTATTTT. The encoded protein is CASSYGLAGMDTQYF.

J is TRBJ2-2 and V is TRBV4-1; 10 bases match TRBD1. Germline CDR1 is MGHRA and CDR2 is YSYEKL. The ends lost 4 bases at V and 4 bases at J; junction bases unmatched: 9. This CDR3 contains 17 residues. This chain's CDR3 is CASSRSRDRGSTGELFF. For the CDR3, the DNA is TGCGCCAGCAGCCGCAGCCGGGACAGGGGATCCACCGGGGAGCTGTTTTTT.

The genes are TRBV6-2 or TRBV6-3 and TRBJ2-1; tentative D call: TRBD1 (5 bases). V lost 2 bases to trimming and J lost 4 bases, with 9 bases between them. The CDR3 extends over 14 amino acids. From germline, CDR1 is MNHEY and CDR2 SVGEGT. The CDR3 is CASSYRTLYNEQFF. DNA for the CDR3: TGTGCCAGCAGTTACCGGACATTATACAATGAGCAGTTCTTC.

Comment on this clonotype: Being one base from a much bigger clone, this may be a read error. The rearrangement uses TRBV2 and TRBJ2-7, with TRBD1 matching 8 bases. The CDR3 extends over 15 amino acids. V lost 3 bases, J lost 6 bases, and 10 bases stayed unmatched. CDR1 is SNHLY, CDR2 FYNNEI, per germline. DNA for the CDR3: TGTGCCAGCAGTGAGCAGGGGGCAATAAAGAGCGAGCAGTACTTC. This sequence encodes CASSEQGAIKSEQYF.

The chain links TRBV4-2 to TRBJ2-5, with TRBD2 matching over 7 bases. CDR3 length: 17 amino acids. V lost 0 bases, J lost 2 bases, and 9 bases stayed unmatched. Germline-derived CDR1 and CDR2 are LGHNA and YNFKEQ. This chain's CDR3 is CASSQDRQRGIQETQYF. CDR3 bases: TGTGCCAGCAGCCAAGATCGGCAGCGGGGAATTCAAGAGACCCAGTACTTC.

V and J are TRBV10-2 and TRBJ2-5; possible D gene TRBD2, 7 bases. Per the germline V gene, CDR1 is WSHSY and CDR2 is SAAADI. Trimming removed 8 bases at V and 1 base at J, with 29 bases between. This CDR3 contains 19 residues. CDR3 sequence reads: CASRRGGLLAISAQETQYF. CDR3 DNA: TGCGCCAGCCGCCGCGGGGGCCTCCTAGCGATATCGGCCCAAGAGACCCAGTACTTC.